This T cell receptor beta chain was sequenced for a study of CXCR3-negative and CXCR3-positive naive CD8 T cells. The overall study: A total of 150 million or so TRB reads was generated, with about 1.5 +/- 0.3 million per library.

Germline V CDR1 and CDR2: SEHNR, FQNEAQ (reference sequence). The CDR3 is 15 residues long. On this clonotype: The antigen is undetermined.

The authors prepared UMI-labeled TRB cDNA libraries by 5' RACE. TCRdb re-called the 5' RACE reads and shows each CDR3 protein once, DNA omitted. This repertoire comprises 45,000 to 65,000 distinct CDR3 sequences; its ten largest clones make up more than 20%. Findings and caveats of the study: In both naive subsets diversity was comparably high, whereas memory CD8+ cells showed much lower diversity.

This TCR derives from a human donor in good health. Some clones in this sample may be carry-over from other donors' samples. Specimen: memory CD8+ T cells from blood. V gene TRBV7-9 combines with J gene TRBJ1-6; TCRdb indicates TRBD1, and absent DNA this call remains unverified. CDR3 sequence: CASSRAAQGNSPLHF.